The 10 T cell receptor beta chains presented below share a single source sample, sequenced in a study of cytomegalovirus exposure and HLA in healthy donors. With 60 Vbeta and 13 Jbeta primers, the PCR was carried out. Using immunoSEQ multiplex PCR, the repertoire was profiled, and TCRdb retains in-frame clones only, with some absent. The table has 200,000 to 250,000 clones, 77% seen once. Source material: PBMCs. The receptors shown here come from an older woman in good health and CMV-seropositive.

This clone came up a few times. The J gene is TRBJ2-3, the V gene TRBV10-2, with TRBD1 matching over 9 bases. Trimming at V came to 1 base and at J to 6 bases, leaving 5 bases not matched to a gene. The CDR3 length is 15 residues. The germline V gene has CDR1 WSHSY and CDR2 SAAADI. For the CDR3, the DNA is TGCGCCAGCAGTGAGTGGGGACAGGGTATGGATACGCAGTATTTT. Translated: CASSEWGQGMDTQYF.

V is TRBV5-4 and J is TRBJ2-2, with a weak D call TRBD2 (5 bases). CDR3 size: 14 residues. The germline gives CDR1 SGHNT, CDR2 YYREEE (reference sequence). Trimming left V 4 bases short and J 1 base short, with 8 bases between. CDR3 in DNA: TGTGCCAGCAGCGGACGGGGGAACACCGGGGAGCTGTTTTTT. It codes for CASSGRGNTGELFF.

Comments on this clone: Other nucleotide sequences from this sample produce the same CDR3. The V call is TRBV5-1, the J call TRBJ1-2; 11 bases agree with TRBD1. The germline CDR1 and CDR2 sequences are SGHRS and YFSETQ. Germline trimming cut 4 bases from V and 5 bases from J; bases unmatched to any gene: 4. The CDR3 length is 14 residues. This CDR3 reads CASSLGTGGYGYTF. The CDR3 DNA sequence: TGCGCCAGCAGCCTCGGGACAGGGGGGTATGGCTACACCTTC.

V and J are TRBV28 and TRBJ1-3; a weak D match, TRBD1 (5 bases). Germline CDR1 reads MDHEN; CDR2 reads SYDVKM. V was cut by 2 bases and J by 0 bases, with 11 bases left in between. This CDR3 contains 16 residues. CDR3 in DNA: TGTGCCAGCAGTTTACCGACAGTCGGCTCTGGAAACACCATATATTTT. This sequence encodes CASSLPTVGSGNTIYF.

The CDR3 coding sequence is TGTGCCAGCTCACCATACCCGGGGAGAGACTATGGCTACACCTTC. Translation gives CASSPYPGRDYGYTF. The genes are TRBV18 and TRBJ1-2, with D unclear. Germline loops: CDR1 KGHSH, CDR2 LQKENI. The CDR3 covers 15 residues. Trimming removed 2 bases from V and 3 bases from J, with 13 bases in between.

The CDR3 nucleotides are TGTGCCATCAGTGAGTCGGGTTCCAGGGAGACCCAGTACTTC. This gives the protein CAISESGSRETQYF. This chain links TRBV10-3 with TRBJ2-5, with unresolved D. The V end lost 0 bases, the J end lost 5 bases, and 10 bases lay between the germline ends. The CDR3 is 14 amino acids. CDR1 and CDR2 (germline): ENHRY, SYGVKD.

The J gene is TRBJ2-1, the V gene TRBV30, with D perhaps TRBD1 (5 bases). V was shortened by 1 base and J by 10 bases, with 8 bases between the two germline ends. Germline CDR1 reads GTSNPN; CDR2 reads SVGIG (reference sequence). CDR3 length: 11 amino acids. This CDR3 is CAWSAQGEQFF. DNA of the CDR3: TGTGCCTGGAGTGCCCAGGGAGAGCAGTTCTTC.

The V call is TRBV4-2, the J call TRBJ2-1; D may be TRBD2 (6 bases). V was clipped by 0 bases and J by 10 bases, with 16 bases between them. CDR1 is LGHNA and CDR2 is YNFKEQ in the germline V gene. There are 15 residues in the CDR3. This CDR3 is CASSQDLGGGWEQFF. CDR3 in DNA: TGTGCCAGCAGCCAAGATCTGGGGGGAGGATGGGAGCAGTTCTTC.

On this clone: A read error may account for a junction end that differs from germline. The chain recombines TRBV7-9 with TRBJ2-3, with 7 bases fitting TRBD2. CDR3 length equals 18 residues. Per germline, CDR1 SEHNR and CDR2 FQNEAQ (reference sequence). CDR3 sequence: CSSSSRLGPPGGSDTQYF. The CDR3 nucleotides read TGTTCCAGCAGCTCTCGGCTGGGACCCCCCGGGGGGTCAGATACGCAGTATTTT.

The chain joins TRBV28 to TRBJ2-7; TRBD2 agrees at 7 bases. There are 14 residues in the CDR3. Germline V CDR1 and CDR2: MDHEN, SYDVKM. J gave up 7 bases and V 7 bases, and 13 bases lay outside the gene matches. CDR3 loop: CASKIPGGSGEQYF. The CDR3 bases are TGTGCCAGCAAGATCCCGGGGGGATCAGGGGAGCAGTACTTC. Drawing the rest from reference TRBV28 and TRBJ2-7, the complete variable domain is DVKVTQSSRYLVKRTGEKVFLECVQDMDHENMFWYRQDPGLGLRLIYFSYDVKMKEKGDIPEGYSVSREKKERFSLILESASTNQTSMYLCASKIPGGSGEQYFGPGTRLTVT.